This TCR beta chain stems from a study of OX40 agonist ivuxolimab in advanced cancers. General study points: Certain nonresponders likewise exhibited a low normalized T-cell clonal expansion. By week 6 at 0.1 to 3.0 mg/kg, blood CD4+ and CD8+ T cells had expanded clonally. Among the least clonally expanded were partial responders at 0.1-3.0 mg/kg.

Concerning this clone itself: Its antigen remains unidentified.

The protocol was immunoSEQ multiplex PCR, while the TCRdb copy is restricted to in-frame clones and leaves out a portion. This table has about 50,000 clones, roughly three quarters appearing once. The CDR3 is made up of 12 amino acids. V was pared by 6 bases and J by 4 bases, with 9 bases between. Germline V gene sequence: CDR1 MDHEN, CDR2 SYDVKM. J is TRBJ1-2 and V is TRBV28; perhaps TRBD1 as D (5 bases). The receptor's source is an adult with an advanced solid tumor such as melanoma, head and neck, liver or kidney cancer. The material sequenced was CD4+ or CD8+ T cells sorted from blood, taken in a trial of the OX40 agonist ivuxolimab. The CDR3 DNA reads as TGTGCCAGCAGCCGGGGCCTCTATGGCTACACCTTC. Protein: CASSRGLYGYTF.